Below are 11 T cell receptor beta chains sequenced from a single sample in a study of blood T cell repertoires in COVID-19. Some clones are missing from TCRdb's copy, which holds only in-frame ones; the method was immunoSEQ multiplex PCR. The data hold about 180,000 clones, with about 88% observed a single time. What was sequenced was peripheral blood. These receptors came from a man aged 18-30 years who had recovered from COVID-19.

V is TRBV6-2 or TRBV6-3 and J is TRBJ2-5; unclear D gene. The CDR3 spans 14 residues. Germline loops: CDR1 MNHEY, CDR2 SVGEGT. Trimming left V 2 bases short and J 4 bases short, with 11 bases between. CDR3 protein: CASSYTAARETQYF. The CDR3 bases are TGTGCCAGCAGTTACACGGCGGCCAGAGAGACCCAGTACTTC.

This clone appeared a single time. The chain carries TRBV28 and TRBJ1-2; unclear D gene. The CDR3 spans 13 residues. The V and J ends lost 6 bases and 3 bases respectively, with 11 bases between them. Germline values: CDR1 MDHEN, CDR2 SYDVKM. CDR3 DNA: TGTGCCAGCAGCCCGCGGCAACACTATGGCTACACCTTC. Protein sequence: CASSPRQHYGYTF.

This clone was found once. The rearrangement links TRBV28 to TRBJ2-1; 7 bases align to TRBD2. This CDR3 has 14 residues. From germline, CDR1 is MDHEN and CDR2 SYDVKM. The CDR3 loop reads CAAHGGTSDNEQFF. The CDR3 DNA sequence: TGTGCAGCCCACGGGGGGACGTCAGACAATGAGCAGTTCTTC.

This sequence joins TRBV7-3 and TRBJ2-2, with D possibly matching TRBD1 (6 bases). CDR3 length equals 13 residues. V lost 2 bases and J 6 bases, leaving 7 bases between the germline ends. Germline CDR1 SGHTA, CDR2 FQGTGA. The CDR3 DNA reads as TGTGCCAGCAGCTTACCAGGGGCCGGGGAGCTGTTTTTT. It is translated as CASSLPGAGELFF.

The genes are TRBV11-2 and TRBJ2-7; 9 nucleotides agree with TRBD2. From germline, CDR1 is SGHAT and CDR2 FQNNGV. V was pared by 2 bases and J by 4 bases, with 15 bases of the junction left unmatched. The CDR3 has 18 amino acids. The CDR3 bases are TGTGCCAGCAGCTTAACTTCCCGGGCGGGAGGGCCGGATTACGAGCAGTACTTC. Translated: CASSLTSRAGGPDYEQYF. Full variable domain (rest looked up from reference TRBV11-2 and TRBJ2-7): EAGVAQSPRYKIIEKRQSVAFWCNPISGHATLYWYQQILGQGPKLLIQFQNNGVVDDSQLPKDRFSAERLKGVDSTLKIQPAKLEDSAVYLCASSLTSRAGGPDYEQYFGPGTRLTVT.

The genes are TRBV11-2 and TRBJ2-3, with unresolved D. CDR3 size: 12 residues. Between the trimmed V and J ends, which lost 3 bases and 6 bases, there was a span of 7 bases. Germline values: CDR1 SGHAT, CDR2 FQNNGV. The CDR3 DNA sequence: TGTGCCAGCAGCTTTGGAGCGGATACGCAGTATTTT. As protein: CASSFGADTQYF.

This clone has only one observation. The gene calls are TRBV12-3 or TRBV12-4 and TRBJ1-2, with D perhaps TRBD1 (6 bases). The CDR3 sequence is 13 residues long. V dropped 6 bases and J dropped 5 bases, with 13 bases sitting between them. The CDR3 DNA sequence: TGTGCCAGCAGCCCCAGGGGAATATATGGCTACACCTTC. This encodes CASSPRGIYGYTF.

This chain joins TRBV6-5 and TRBJ1-1, with TRBD1 matching over 10 bases. Per germline, CDR1 MNHEY and CDR2 SVGAGI. V was clipped by 11 bases and J by 9 bases; unmatched bases: 12. This CDR3 is built from 13 residues. The CDR3 sequence is CACRRDRGFKAFF. The CDR3 coding sequence is TGTGCCTGCCGCCGGGACAGGGGTTTTAAAGCTTTCTTT.

This sequence joins TRBV6-5 and TRBJ1-1; D is possibly TRBD1 (5 bases). V was cut by 6 bases and J by 3 bases, with 17 bases left in between. CDR3 length equals 15 residues. Germline lookup yields CDR1 MNHEY and CDR2 SVGAGI. Here the CDR3 DNA reads TGTGCCAGCAGACTCAACAGGCTGCAGTACACTGAAGCTTTCTTT. The encoded protein is CASRLNRLQYTEAFF.

The genes are TRBV3-1 (or the pseudogene TRBV3-2) and TRBJ2-1; D may be TRBD1 (5 bases). Germline loops: CDR1 LGHDT, CDR2 YNNKEL (reference sequence). CDR3 length: 17 amino acids. Trimming shortened V by 0 bases and J by 7 bases, and 19 bases separated the two germline ends. Here the CDR3 DNA reads TGTGCCAGCAGCCAAGATCCCCCAGGGATGGTGTATAATGAGCAGTTCTTC. It codes for CASSQDPPGMVYNEQFF.

CDR3: CASSPTGLGANVLTF. CDR3 nucleotide sequence: TGTGCCAGCAGCCCTACAGGGCTCGGGGCCAACGTCCTGACTTTC. The chain is built from TRBV27 and TRBJ2-6; the D gene is possibly TRBD1 (6 bases). There are 15 residues in the CDR3. V was cut by 6 bases and J by 4 bases, with 13 bases left in between. Germline V gene lookup returns CDR1 MNHEY and CDR2 SMNVEV (reference sequence).